This T cell receptor beta chain emerged from a study of T cells after somatic rescue of genetic block. This clone was observed at least ten times. Method: immunoSEQ multiplex PCR; TCRdb's copy keeps in-frame clones and lacks some. The sample consists of around 67,000 clones, just over 90% of them appearing once. The CDR3 has 12 residues. Germline V gene lookup returns CDR1 MNHEY and CDR2 SVGAGI. The trim removed 4 bases at V and 7 bases at J, leaving 1 base unmatched. This receptor was obtained from a middle-aged man. The material sequenced was peripheral blood mononuclear cells (PBMCs). The chain couples TRBV6-5 to TRBJ2-1; 7 nucleotides agree with TRBD2. Written as DNA, the CDR3 is TGTGCCAGCAGTTTCGGGGGGAATGAGCAGTTCTTC. It encodes CASSFGGNEQFF.